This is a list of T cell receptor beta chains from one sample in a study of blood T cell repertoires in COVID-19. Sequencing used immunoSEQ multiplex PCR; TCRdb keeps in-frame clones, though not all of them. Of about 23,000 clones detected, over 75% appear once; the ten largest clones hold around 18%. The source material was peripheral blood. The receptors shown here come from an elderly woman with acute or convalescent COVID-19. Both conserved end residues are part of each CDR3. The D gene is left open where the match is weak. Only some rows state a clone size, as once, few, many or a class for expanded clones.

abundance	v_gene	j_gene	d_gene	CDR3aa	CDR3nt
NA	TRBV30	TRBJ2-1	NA	CAWSLDWNNEQFF	TGTGCCTGGAGCCTGGACTGGAACAATGAGCAGTTCTTC
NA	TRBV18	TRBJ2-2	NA	CASSPKGSGRGYPLNTGELFF	TGTGCCAGCTCACCGAAAGGCTCTGGCAGGGGCTACCCTCTGAACACCGGGGAGCTGTTTTTT
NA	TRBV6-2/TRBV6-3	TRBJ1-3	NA	CASSPHDNNSGNTIYF	TGTGCCAGCAGTCCGCACGACAATAACTCTGGAAACACCATATATTTT
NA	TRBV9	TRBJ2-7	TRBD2	CASSDLSGTYEQYF	TGTGCCAGCAGCGACTTGAGCGGGACCTACGAGCAGTACTTC
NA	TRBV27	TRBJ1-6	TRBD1	CASSPRTGVNSPLHF	TGTGCCAGCAGTCCCCGGACAGGGGTCAATTCACCCCTCCACTTT
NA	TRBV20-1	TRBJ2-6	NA	CSASGGVGANVLTF	TGCAGTGCTAGTGGCGGGGTTGGGGCCAACGTCCTGACTTTC
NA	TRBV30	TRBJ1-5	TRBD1	CAWSARGNQPQHF	TGTGCCTGGAGTGCCAGGGGGAATCAGCCCCAGCATTTT
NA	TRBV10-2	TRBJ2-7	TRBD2	CASSDWTSGSYEQYF	TGCGCCAGCAGTGATTGGACTAGCGGGAGTTACGAGCAGTACTTC
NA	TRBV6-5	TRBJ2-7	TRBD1	CASSSTPGQSYEQYF	TGTGCCAGCAGTTCGACTCCGGGACAGTCCTACGAGCAGTACTTC
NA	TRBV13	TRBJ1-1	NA	CASSSGENTEAFF	TGTGCCAGCAGCTCGGGAGAGAACACTGAAGCTTTCTTT
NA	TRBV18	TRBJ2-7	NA	CASSPRRGDHEQYF	TGTGCCAGCTCACCCCGCCGCGGGGACCACGAGCAGTACTTC
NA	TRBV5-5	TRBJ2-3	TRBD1	CASSFPGTGGSTQYF	TGTGCCAGCAGCTTCCCCGGGACAGGGGGTTCTACGCAGTATTTT
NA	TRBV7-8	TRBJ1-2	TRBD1	CASSILQQGARGYTF	TGTGCCAGCAGTATCCTTCAACAGGGGGCTCGCGGCTACACCTTC
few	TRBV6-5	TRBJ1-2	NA	CASSQRDGYGYTF	TGTGCCAGCAGTCAGAGGGATGGCTATGGCTACACCTTC
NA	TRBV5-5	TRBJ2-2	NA	CASSWESIIAYGELFF	TGTGCCAGCAGCTGGGAATCTATTATAGCGTACGGGGAGCTGTTTTTT
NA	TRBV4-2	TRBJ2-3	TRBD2	CASSQEVTGGLTDTQYF	TGTGCCAGCAGCCAAGAAGTGACGGGGGGGCTCACAGATACGCAGTATTTT
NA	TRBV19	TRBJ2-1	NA	CASSLLATSNEQFF	TGTGCCAGTAGTTTACTAGCCACTAGCAATGAGCAGTTCTTC
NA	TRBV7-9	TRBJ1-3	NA	CASSLYGGGSGNTIYF	TGTGCCAGCAGCTTATACGGGGGAGGCTCTGGAAACACCATATATTTT
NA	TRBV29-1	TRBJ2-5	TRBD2	CSVVVAGGRATQYF	TGCAGCGTTGTAGTAGCGGGGGGGAGGGCGACCCAGTACTTC
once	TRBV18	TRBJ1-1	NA	CASSPRGDSEAFF	TGTGCCAGCTCTCCCAGGGGAGACTCGGAAGCTTTCTTT
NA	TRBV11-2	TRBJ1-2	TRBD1	CASSRWTGPSSGYTF	TGTGCCAGCAGCCGTTGGACAGGGCCCTCATCTGGCTACACCTTC
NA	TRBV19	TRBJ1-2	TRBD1	CASSIGSAGGGLGYTF	TGTGCCAGTAGTATTGGATCGGCAGGGGGCGGCCTTGGCTACACCTTC
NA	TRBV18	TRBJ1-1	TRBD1	CASSQGATEAFF	TGTGCCAGCTCACAGGGGGCCACTGAAGCTTTCTTT
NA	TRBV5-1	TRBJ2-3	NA	CASSLEQYSTDTQYF	TGCGCCAGCAGCTTGGAACAGTATAGCACAGATACGCAGTATTTT
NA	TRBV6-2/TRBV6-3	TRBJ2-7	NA	CASSYRVGGGVHEQYF	TGTGCCAGCAGTTACCGAGTCGGAGGCGGGGTCCACGAGCAGTACTTC
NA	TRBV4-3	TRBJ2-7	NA	CASSQELARPYEQYF	TGCGCCAGCAGCCAAGAGCTAGCGCGACCTTACGAGCAGTACTTC
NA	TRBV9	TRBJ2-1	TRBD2	CASSVATSSGSNEQFF	TGTGCCAGCAGCGTAGCTACGTCTAGCGGGAGCAATGAGCAGTTCTTC
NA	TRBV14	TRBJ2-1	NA	CASSQRVGVYNEQFF	TGTGCCAGCAGCCAAAGGGTGGGAGTCTACAATGAGCAGTTCTTC
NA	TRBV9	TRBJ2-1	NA	CASSVGGGRGPSSYNEQFF	TGTGCCAGCAGCGTAGGAGGAGGGCGCGGCCCGAGCTCCTACAATGAGCAGTTCTTC
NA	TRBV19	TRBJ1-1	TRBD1	CASSPRQGFMDTEAFF	TGTGCCAGTAGTCCTCGACAGGGATTCATGGACACTGAAGCTTTCTTT